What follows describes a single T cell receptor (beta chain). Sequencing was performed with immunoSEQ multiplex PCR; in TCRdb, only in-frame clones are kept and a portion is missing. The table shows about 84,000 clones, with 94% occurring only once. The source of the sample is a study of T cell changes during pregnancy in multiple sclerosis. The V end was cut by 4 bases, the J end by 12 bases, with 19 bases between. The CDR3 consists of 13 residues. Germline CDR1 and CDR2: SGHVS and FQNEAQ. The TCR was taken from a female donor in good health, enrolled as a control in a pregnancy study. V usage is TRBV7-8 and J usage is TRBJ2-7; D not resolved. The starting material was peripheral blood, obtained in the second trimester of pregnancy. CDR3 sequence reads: CASSSRIPALRYF. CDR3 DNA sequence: TGTGCCAGCAGCTCTCGGATCCCAGCGCTAAGGTACTTC.